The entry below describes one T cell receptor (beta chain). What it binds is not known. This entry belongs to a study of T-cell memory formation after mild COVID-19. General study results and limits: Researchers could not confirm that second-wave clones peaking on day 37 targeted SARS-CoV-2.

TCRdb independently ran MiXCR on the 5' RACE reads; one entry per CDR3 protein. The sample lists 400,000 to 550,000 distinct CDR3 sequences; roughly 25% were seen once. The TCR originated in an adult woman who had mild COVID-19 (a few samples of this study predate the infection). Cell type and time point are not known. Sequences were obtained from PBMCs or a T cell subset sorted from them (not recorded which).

CDR3 nucleotide sequence: TGTGCCAGCAGCTGGGGGACCGGCGGGACCGGCTACGAGCAGTACTTC. Its protein product is CASSWGTGGTGYEQYF. V usage is TRBV5-6 and J usage is TRBJ2-7; perhaps TRBD2 as D (6 bases). CDR1 is SGHDT, CDR2 YYEEEE, per germline. Trimming removed 3 bases at V and 3 bases at J, with 19 bases between. The CDR3 sequence is 16 residues long.